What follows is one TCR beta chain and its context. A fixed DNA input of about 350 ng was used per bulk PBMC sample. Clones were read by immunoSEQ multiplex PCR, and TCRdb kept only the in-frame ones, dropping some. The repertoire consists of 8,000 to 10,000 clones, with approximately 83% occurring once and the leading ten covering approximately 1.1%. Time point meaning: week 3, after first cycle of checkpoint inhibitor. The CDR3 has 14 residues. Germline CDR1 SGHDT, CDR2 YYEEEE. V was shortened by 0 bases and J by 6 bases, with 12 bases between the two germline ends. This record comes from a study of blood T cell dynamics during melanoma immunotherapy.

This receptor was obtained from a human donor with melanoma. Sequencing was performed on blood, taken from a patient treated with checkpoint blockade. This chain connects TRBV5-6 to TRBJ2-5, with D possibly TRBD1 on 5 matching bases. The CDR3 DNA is TGTGCCAGCAGCTTGGATCAGGGTTGGCAGACCCAGTACTTC. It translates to CASSLDQGWQTQYF.